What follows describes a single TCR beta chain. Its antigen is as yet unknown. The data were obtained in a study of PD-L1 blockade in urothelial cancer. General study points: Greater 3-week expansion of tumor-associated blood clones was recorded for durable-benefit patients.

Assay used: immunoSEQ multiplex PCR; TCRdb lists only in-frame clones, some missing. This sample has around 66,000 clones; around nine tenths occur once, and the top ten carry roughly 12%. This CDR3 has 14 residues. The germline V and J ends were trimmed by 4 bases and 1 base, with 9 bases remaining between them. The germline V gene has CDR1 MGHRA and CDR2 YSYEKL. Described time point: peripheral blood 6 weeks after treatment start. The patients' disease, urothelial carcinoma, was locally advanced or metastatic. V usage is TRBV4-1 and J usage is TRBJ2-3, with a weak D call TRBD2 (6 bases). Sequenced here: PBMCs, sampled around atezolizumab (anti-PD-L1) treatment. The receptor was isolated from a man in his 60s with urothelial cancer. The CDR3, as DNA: TGCGCCAGCAGCCTGGACTATGGCACAGATACGCAGTATTTT. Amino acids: CASSLDYGTDTQYF.